The 30 T cell receptor beta chains in this list originate from one sample, sequenced in a study of ipilimumab plus nivolumab after autologous stem cell transplantation. Repertoires were generated with immunoSEQ multiplex PCR, while TCRdb's copy carries only in-frame clones and drops some. This table has over 10,000 clones, almost 70% appearing once. The material was PBMCs, obtained in a trial of ipilimumab plus nivolumab as post-transplant consolidation. The receptors stem from a male donor with diffuse large B-cell lymphoma.

This chain joins TRBV11-2 and TRBJ1-6; D ambiguous. V lost 4 bases and J 3 bases, leaving 13 bases between the germline ends. The CDR3 is 16 residues long. The germline V gene has CDR1 SGHAT and CDR2 FQNNGV. The CDR3 reads CASSSAVGNYNSPLHF. The CDR3 nucleotides read TGTGCCAGCAGCTCGGCGGTAGGGAACTATAATTCACCCCTCCACTTT.

The V gene is TRBV5-6, the J gene TRBJ1-4; 9 nucleotides agree with TRBD1. Germline loops: CDR1 SGHDT, CDR2 YYEEEE. The CDR3 runs to 14 residues. V shed 0 bases, J shed 6 bases, and the junction held 0 bases outside the gene matches. CDR3 amino acids: CASSLGQGDEKLFF. The CDR3 coding sequence is TGTGCCAGCAGCTTGGGACAGGGGGATGAAAAACTGTTTTTT.

The chain uses TRBV7-9 and TRBJ2-2; D is perhaps TRBD2 (5 bases). V dropped 5 bases and J dropped 4 bases, with 14 bases sitting between them. Germline loops: CDR1 SEHNR, CDR2 FQNEAQ (reference sequence). The CDR3 runs to 15 residues. Here the CDR3 DNA reads TGTGCCAGCAGCCAGAGCGGAGATGGCACCGGGGAGCTGTTTTTT. This sequence encodes CASSQSGDGTGELFF.

This chain uses TRBV6-5 with TRBJ1-4; 7 nucleotides line up with TRBD1. CDR3 length: 14 residues. Germline V lookup: CDR1 MNHEY, CDR2 SVGAGI. V lost 4 bases, J lost 5 bases, and 4 bases stayed unmatched. CDR3 sequence: CASSSTGSNEKLFF. For the CDR3, the DNA is TGTGCCAGCAGTTCGACAGGGTCGAATGAAAAACTGTTTTTT.

V is TRBV7-9 and J is TRBJ2-3; 11 nucleotides align to TRBD2. V dropped 5 bases and J dropped 4; count of bases not matched to a gene: 5. The germline V gene has CDR1 SEHNR and CDR2 FQNEAQ (reference sequence). The CDR3 contains 15 residues. The CDR3 DNA reads as TGTGCCAGCAGCGAGCTAGCGGGAGGTTCAGATACGCAGTATTTT. Translated: CASSELAGGSDTQYF.

The chain links TRBV5-1 to TRBJ2-2; TRBD1 matches 8 bases. Germline V lookup: CDR1 SGHRS, CDR2 YFSETQ. V gave up 3 bases and J gave up 5 bases; unmatched junction bases: 9. The CDR3 totals 16 residues. Here the CDR3 DNA reads TGCGCCAGCAGCTCCTTGACAGGGGCGTATACCGGGGAGCTGTTTTTT. Translating it yields CASSSLTGAYTGELFF. The full variable domain, its missing parts supplied by reference TRBV5-1 and TRBJ2-2, is KAGVTQTPRYLIKTRGQQVTLSCSPISGHRSVSWYQQTPGQGLQFLFEYFSETQRNKGNFPGRFSGRQFSNSRSEMNVSTLELGDSALYLCASSSLTGAYTGELFFGEGSRLTVL.

The V gene is TRBV5-1, the J gene TRBJ2-3, with 9 bases aligning to TRBD2. The germline V gene encodes CDR1 SGHRS and CDR2 YFSETQ. This CDR3 contains 17 residues. J gave up 0 bases and V 4 bases, and 9 bases lay outside the gene matches. CDR3 DNA sequence: TGCGCCAGCAGCCCCAGAACCACTAGCGGGAGCACAGATACGCAGTATTTT. It is translated as CASSPRTTSGSTDTQYF. The full variable domain, its missing parts supplied by reference TRBV5-1 and TRBJ2-3, is KAGVTQTPRYLIKTRGQQVTLSCSPISGHRSVSWYQQTPGQGLQFLFEYFSETQRNKGNFPGRFSGRQFSNSRSEMNVSTLELGDSALYLCASSPRTTSGSTDTQYFGPGTRLTVL.

On this clone itself: A read error may produce the germline difference seen at one junction end. This sequence joins TRBV7-7 and TRBJ2-7; possible D gene TRBD2, 6 bases. This CDR3 comprises 13 residues. CDR1 and CDR2 from the germline V gene are SSHAT and FNYEAQ (reference sequence). The CDR3 nucleotides are TGTGCTAGCAGCACCCCCGGGGGAGGCGAGCAGTACTTC. Translation gives CASSTPGGGEQYF.

The rearrangement uses TRBV7-2 and TRBJ1-2; D gene unclear. The CDR3 is made up of 13 amino acids. V lost 0 bases and J 7 bases, leaving 9 bases between the germline ends. Germline V gives CDR1 SGHTA, CDR2 FQGNSA. Here the CDR3 reads CASSLASDIGYTF. The DNA for the CDR3 is TGTGCCAGCAGCTTAGCTTCGGATATTGGCTACACCTTC.

The chain couples TRBV18 to TRBJ2-1, with 10 positions matching TRBD1. Germline CDR1 KGHSH, CDR2 LQKENI. This CDR3 spans 15 amino acids. V was pared by 8 bases and J by 6 bases, with 10 bases of the junction left unmatched. CDR3 sequence reads: CASRPGQGRTNEQFF. Written as DNA, the CDR3 is TGTGCCAGCCGTCCGGGACAGGGGCGTACCAATGAGCAGTTCTTC.

This chain uses TRBV28 with TRBJ2-5; TRBD1 aligns across 9 bases. Per germline, CDR1 MDHEN and CDR2 SYDVKM. V was clipped by 4 bases and J by 5 bases; unmatched bases: 5. The CDR3 contains 14 residues. The CDR3 sequence is CASSSGTGYETQYF. CDR3 sequence (DNA): TGTGCCAGCAGTTCCGGGACAGGGTATGAGACCCAGTACTTC.

The chain links TRBV10-2 to TRBJ2-1; D is possibly TRBD1 (5 bases). CDR1 WSHSY and CDR2 SAAADI come from the germline V gene. The CDR3 spans 16 residues. Trimming removed 3 bases at V and 1 base at J, with 13 bases between. This CDR3 is CASSEPTVGSYNEQFF. The CDR3 DNA reads as TGCGCCAGCAGTGAACCGACAGTAGGTTCCTACAATGAGCAGTTCTTC.

The chain is built from TRBV12-2 and TRBJ1-2; the table names TRBD1, a call not compared with the DNA. TRBV12-2 is a pseudogene segment. This CDR3 has 17 residues. CDR3 nucleotides: TGTGCAAGTCGCTCTCCTTGGGGGGACAGCACTCCAGAGGGCTACACCTTC. Translation: CASRSPWGDSTPEGYTF.

The J gene is TRBJ1-3, the V gene TRBV10-1; D not certain. There are 13 residues in the CDR3. Trimming left V 2 bases short and J 4 bases short, with 6 bases between. The germline V gene has CDR1 WNHNN and CDR2 SYGVQD (reference sequence). The CDR3, as DNA: TGCGCCAGCAGTGAGCTGGGAGGAAACACCATATATTTT. This gives the protein CASSELGGNTIYF.

The chain couples TRBV27 to TRBJ2-1; D might be TRBD1 (5 bases). The length of the CDR3 is 15 residues. Between the trimmed V and J ends, which lost 3 bases and 7 bases, there was a span of 16 bases. Germline V gene data show CDR1 as MNHEY and CDR2 as SMNVEV (reference sequence). CDR3 sequence (DNA): TGTGCCAGCAGTTTGGGGCCAGGGTTTAAGAATGAGCAGTTCTTC. Its translation is CASSLGPGFKNEQFF.

This rearrangement joins TRBV4-1 to TRBJ1-6, with a tentative D call TRBD1 (5 bases). With 5 bases removed from V and 3 bases from J, the gap between germline ends came to 14 bases. This CDR3 is built from 16 residues. Germline CDR1 MGHRA, CDR2 YSYEKL. The CDR3 is CASSNPRDVYNSPLHF. Here the CDR3 DNA reads TGCGCCAGCAGCAACCCCCGGGACGTCTATAATTCACCCCTCCACTTT.

The rearrangement joins TRBV5-1 to TRBJ1-1, with 9 bases that match TRBD1. The CDR3 has 16 residues. V was pared by 5 bases and J by 0 bases, with 8 bases of the junction left unmatched. The germline gives CDR1 SGHRS, CDR2 YFSETQ. This CDR3 is CASSRQGVKMNTEAFF. DNA for the CDR3: TGCGCCAGCAGTCGACAGGGGGTCAAGATGAACACTGAAGCTTTCTTT.

CDR3 protein: CASSSGGAYEQYF. In nucleotides, the CDR3 is TGTGCCAGCAGCTCGGGCGGCGCCTACGAGCAGTACTTC. The chain is built from TRBV2 and TRBJ2-7; D gene ambiguous. Per the germline V gene, CDR1 is SNHLY and CDR2 is FYNNEI. The CDR3 contains 13 residues. Between the trimmed V and J ends, which lost 6 bases and 2 bases, there was a span of 11 bases.

This clone occurred once. The CDR3 sequence: CASSQVSGARNTEAFF. In nucleotides, the CDR3 is TGCGCCAGCAGCCAAGTTTCGGGGGCCAGGAACACTGAAGCTTTCTTT. The gene calls are TRBV4-3 and TRBJ1-1, with D possibly matching TRBD1 (6 bases). Per the germline V gene, CDR1 is LGHNA and CDR2 is YSLEER. V was cut by 1 base and J by 1 base, with 13 bases left in between. This CDR3 spans 16 amino acids.

The V and J genes are TRBV6-6 and TRBJ2-3, with D perhaps matching TRBD1 (6 bases). Germline V gene data show CDR1 as MNHNY and CDR2 as SVGAGI (reference sequence). The ends were cut back, 7 bases at V and 0 bases at J, with 11 bases in the middle. The CDR3 is 14 amino acids. The CDR3 here is CASKSQGSTDTQYF. In nucleotides, the CDR3 is TGTGCCAGCAAGTCCCAGGGGAGCACAGATACGCAGTATTTT.

The chain joins TRBV5-4 to TRBJ2-5; D is possibly TRBD1 or TRBD2 (5 bases each). Per the germline V gene, CDR1 is SGHNT and CDR2 is YYREEE (reference sequence). V lost 2 bases and J lost 5, with 10 bases in between. The length of the CDR3 is 13 residues. The CDR3 bases are TGTGCCAGCAGCTTCGGGGCTGGGGAGACCCAGTACTTC. Encoded protein: CASSFGAGETQYF.

This chain uses TRBV6-1 with TRBJ2-2; possibly TRBD1 or TRBD2 for D (5 bases each). This CDR3 comprises 14 residues. Germline values: CDR1 MNHNS, CDR2 SASEGT. Trimming took off 6 bases at V and 7 bases at J, with 15 bases between the two ends. CDR3 region: CASRRGRVNGELFF. CDR3 DNA: TGTGCCAGCAGGAGGGGAAGGGTCAACGGGGAGCTGTTTTTT.

This clone appeared many times. The chain is built from TRBV18 and TRBJ2-1; TRBD1 matches 10 bases. J lost 7 bases, V lost 3 bases, and 9 bases had no gene match. Germline CDR1 reads KGHSH; CDR2 reads LQKENI. The CDR3 has 16 residues. CDR3 amino acids: CASSPSLDRGENEQFF. The CDR3 DNA sequence: TGTGCCAGCTCACCCAGTCTGGACAGGGGGGAAAATGAGCAGTTCTTC.

This clone is medium-sized within its sample. The V call is TRBV15, the J call TRBJ1-2; 8 nucleotides line up with TRBD1. J lost 7 bases, V lost 2 bases, and 9 bases had no gene match. CDR3 length equals 15 residues. The germline CDR1 and CDR2 sequences are LNHNV and YYDKDF (reference sequence). The CDR3 sequence is CATSRPDRVGSGYTF. In nucleotides, the CDR3 is TGTGCCACCAGCAGACCGGACAGGGTCGGAAGTGGCTACACCTTC. The whole variable domain, remainder taken from reference TRBV15 and TRBJ1-2, is DAMVIQNPRYQVTQFGKPVTLSCSQTLNHNVMYWYQQKSSQAPKLLFHYYDKDFNNEADTPDNFQSRRPNTSFCFLDIRSPGLGDTAMYLCATSRPDRVGSGYTFGSGTRLTVV.

The table lists this clone with many counts. The chain joins TRBV18 to TRBJ1-4; 7 bases are shared with TRBD1. The CDR3 runs 16 residues. V lost 6 bases, J lost 5 bases, and 12 bases stayed unmatched. Germline V gene sequence: CDR1 KGHSH, CDR2 LQKENI. Written as DNA, the CDR3 is TGTGCCAGCTCGCTAAGGGAAGGGGGCATCAATGAAAAACTGTTTTTT. This gives the protein CASSLREGGINEKLFF.

The rearrangement uses TRBV2 and TRBJ2-1, with 10 nucleotides matching TRBD2. The CDR3 totals 15 residues. Germline V gives CDR1 SNHLY, CDR2 FYNNEI. Unmatched junction bases numbered 8, after V lost 4 bases and J lost 8 bases. CDR3 in amino acids: CASSGGGTSDDEQFF. In DNA, the CDR3 is TGTGCCAGCAGTGGGGGAGGGACTAGCGATGATGAGCAGTTCTTC.

V usage is TRBV4-2 and J usage is TRBJ2-3; TRBD2 is a possible D gene (5 bases). Trimming took 1 base from V and 3 from J, leaving 11 bases between them. CDR3 size: 15 residues. Germline V gene data show CDR1 as LGHNA and CDR2 as YNFKEQ. CDR3 amino acids: CASSQGERYTDTQYF. DNA for the CDR3: TGTGCCAGCAGCCAAGGGGAGAGATATACAGATACGCAGTATTTT.

This clone was seen a single time. The genes are TRBV5-4 and TRBJ2-4; D is undetermined. There are 17 residues in the CDR3. Germline values: CDR1 SGHNT, CDR2 YYREEE (reference sequence). Trimming shortened V by 5 bases and J by 4 bases, and 22 bases separated the two germline ends. CDR3 coding DNA: TGTGCCAGCAGTCCCGGTGGGGTAGGCCCCCAGAAAAACATTCAGTACTTC. Its translation is CASSPGGVGPQKNIQYF.

V usage is TRBV6-1 and J usage is TRBJ2-1; no reliable D call. The germline CDR1 and CDR2 sequences are MNHNS and SASEGT. The CDR3 is 11 residues long. The V gene lost 6 bases and the J gene lost 9 bases, with 9 bases spanning the gap. The CDR3 sequence: CASSSSGEQFF. CDR3 bases: TGTGCCAGCAGCAGTTCCGGTGAGCAGTTCTTC.

The chain has TRBV12-5 and TRBJ2-7, with D perhaps matching TRBD1 (5 bases). CDR1 is LGHNT and CDR2 is FRNRAP in the germline V gene. Trimming stripped 2 bases from V and 5 bases from J, with 22 bases between. The CDR3 length is 17 residues. The CDR3 reads CASGLNPGYTTSNEQYF. In DNA form, the CDR3 reads TGTGCTAGTGGTTTGAACCCAGGGTATACCACGAGCAACGAGCAGTACTTC.